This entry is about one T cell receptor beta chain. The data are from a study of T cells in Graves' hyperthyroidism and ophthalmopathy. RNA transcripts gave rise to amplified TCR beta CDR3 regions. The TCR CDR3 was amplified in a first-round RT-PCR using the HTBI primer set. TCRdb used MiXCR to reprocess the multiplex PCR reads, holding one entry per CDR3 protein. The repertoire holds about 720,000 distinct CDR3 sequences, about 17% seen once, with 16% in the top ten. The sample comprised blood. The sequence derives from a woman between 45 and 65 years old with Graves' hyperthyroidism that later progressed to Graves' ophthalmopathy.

The CDR3 nucleotides read TGCAGTGCTAGCGATAGAACGCAGTATTTT. Protein: CSASDRTQYF. The rearrangement joins TRBV20-1 to TRBJ2-3, with D unresolved. V was shortened by 3 bases and J by 9 bases, with 7 bases between the two germline ends. This CDR3 is 10 amino acids long. Looked up from germline, CDR1 is DFQATT and CDR2 is SNEGSKA (reference sequence).